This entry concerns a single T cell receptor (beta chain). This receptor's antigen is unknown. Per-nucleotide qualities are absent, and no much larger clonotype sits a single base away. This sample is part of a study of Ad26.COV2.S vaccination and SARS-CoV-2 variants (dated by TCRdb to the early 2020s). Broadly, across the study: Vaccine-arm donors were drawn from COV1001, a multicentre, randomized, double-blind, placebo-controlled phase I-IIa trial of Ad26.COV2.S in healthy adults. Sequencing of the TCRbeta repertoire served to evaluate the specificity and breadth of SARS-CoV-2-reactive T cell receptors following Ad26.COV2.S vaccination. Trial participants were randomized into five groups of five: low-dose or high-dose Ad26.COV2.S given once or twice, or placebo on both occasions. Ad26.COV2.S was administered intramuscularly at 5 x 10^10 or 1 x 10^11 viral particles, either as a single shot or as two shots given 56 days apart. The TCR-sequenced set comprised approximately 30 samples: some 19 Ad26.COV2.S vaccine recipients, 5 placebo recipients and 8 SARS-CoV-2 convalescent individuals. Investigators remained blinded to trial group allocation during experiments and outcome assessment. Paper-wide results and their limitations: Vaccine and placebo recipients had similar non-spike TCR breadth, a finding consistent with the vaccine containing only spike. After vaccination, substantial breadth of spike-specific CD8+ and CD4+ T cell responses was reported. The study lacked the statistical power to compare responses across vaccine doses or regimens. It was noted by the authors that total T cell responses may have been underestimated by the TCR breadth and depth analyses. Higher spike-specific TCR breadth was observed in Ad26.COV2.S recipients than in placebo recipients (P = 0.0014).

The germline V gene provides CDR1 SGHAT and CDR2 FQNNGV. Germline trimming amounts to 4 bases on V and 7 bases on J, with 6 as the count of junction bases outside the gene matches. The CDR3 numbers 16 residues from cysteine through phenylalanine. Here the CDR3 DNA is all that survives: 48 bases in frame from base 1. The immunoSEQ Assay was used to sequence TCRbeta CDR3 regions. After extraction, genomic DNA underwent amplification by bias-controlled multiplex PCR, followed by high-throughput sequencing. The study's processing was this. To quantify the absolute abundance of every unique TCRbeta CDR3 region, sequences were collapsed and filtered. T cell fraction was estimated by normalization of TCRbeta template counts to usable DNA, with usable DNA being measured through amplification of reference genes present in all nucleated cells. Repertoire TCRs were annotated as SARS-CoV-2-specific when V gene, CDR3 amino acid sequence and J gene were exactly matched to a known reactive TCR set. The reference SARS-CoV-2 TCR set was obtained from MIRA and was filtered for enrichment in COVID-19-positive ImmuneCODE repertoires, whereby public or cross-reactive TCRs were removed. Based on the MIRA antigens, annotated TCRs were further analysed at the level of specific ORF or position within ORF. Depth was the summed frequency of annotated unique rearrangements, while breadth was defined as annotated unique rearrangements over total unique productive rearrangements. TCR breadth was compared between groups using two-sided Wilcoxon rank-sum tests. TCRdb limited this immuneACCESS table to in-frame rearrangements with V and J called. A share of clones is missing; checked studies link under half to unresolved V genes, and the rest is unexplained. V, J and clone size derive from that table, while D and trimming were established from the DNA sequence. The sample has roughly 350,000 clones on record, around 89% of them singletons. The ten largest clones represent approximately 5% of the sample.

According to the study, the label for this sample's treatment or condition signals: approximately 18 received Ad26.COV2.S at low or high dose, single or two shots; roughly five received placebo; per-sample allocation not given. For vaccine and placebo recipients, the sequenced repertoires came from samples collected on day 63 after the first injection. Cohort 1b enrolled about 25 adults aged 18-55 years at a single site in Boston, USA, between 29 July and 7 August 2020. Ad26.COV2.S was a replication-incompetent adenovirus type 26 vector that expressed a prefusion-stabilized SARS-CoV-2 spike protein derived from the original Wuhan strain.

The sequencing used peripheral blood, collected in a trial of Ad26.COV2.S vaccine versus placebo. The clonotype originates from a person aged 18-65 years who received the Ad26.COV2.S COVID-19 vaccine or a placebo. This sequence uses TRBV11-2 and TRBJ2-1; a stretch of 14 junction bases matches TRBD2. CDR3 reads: CASSSGLAGVGNEQFF. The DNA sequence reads TGTGCCAGCAGCTCGGGACTAGCGGGGGTTGGGAATGAGCAGTTCTTC. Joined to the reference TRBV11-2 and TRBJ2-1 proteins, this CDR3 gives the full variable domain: EAGVAQSPRYKIIEKRQSVAFWCNPISGHATLYWYQQILGQGPKLLIQFQNNGVVDDSQLPKDRFSAERLKGVDSTLKIQPAKLEDSAVYLCASSSGLAGVGNEQFFGPGTRLTVL.